These 11 T cell receptor beta chains came from one sample sequenced in a study of glioma-infiltrating T cells after dendritic cell vaccination. TCRdb's copy holds only in-frame clones and misses some; the assay was immunoSEQ multiplex PCR. The sample holds over 80,000 clones, about 87% seen once. The sequences come from blood, collected before dendritic cell vaccination. These TCRs come from a human donor with glioblastoma.

The chain joins TRBV15 to TRBJ2-2; 10 positions agree with TRBD1. The CDR3 contains 15 residues. V gave up 6 bases and J gave up 3 bases; unmatched junction bases: 4. Per the germline V gene, CDR1 is LNHNV and CDR2 is YYDKDF (reference sequence). The chain's CDR3 is CATRDRGRDTGELFF. In DNA, the CDR3 is TGTGCCACCAGAGACAGGGGGCGTGACACCGGGGAGCTGTTTTTT.

The chain has TRBV5-1 and TRBJ1-4, with D hard to call. V shed 4 bases and J shed 3 bases, with 10 bases lying between them. Germline lookup yields CDR1 SGHRS and CDR2 YFSETQ. CDR3 size: 14 residues. CDR3 sequence reads: CASSRGSPNEKLFF. The CDR3 DNA follows: TGCGCCAGCAGCCGAGGGTCACCTAATGAAAAACTGTTTTTT.

The rearrangement links TRBV6-5 to TRBJ1-2; 10 bases line up with TRBD1. The CDR3 sequence is 15 residues long. Germline V gene sequence: CDR1 MNHEY, CDR2 SVGAGI. V shed 4 bases, J shed 8 bases, and the junction held 10 bases outside the gene matches. CDR3 coding DNA: TGTGCCAGCAGTTCATCCGACAGGGGGCTCGGCGGCTACACCTTC. Protein sequence: CASSSSDRGLGGYTF.

The chain recombines TRBV7-9 with TRBJ2-1, with TRBD2 as a possible D gene (6 bases). This CDR3 region has 16 residues. Germline V gives CDR1 SEHNR, CDR2 FQNEAQ (reference sequence). Trimming removed 1 base at V and 4 bases at J, with 14 bases between. The DNA for the CDR3 is TGTGCCAGCAGCTTAGTGGGCCTAGCGAGTTACAATGAGCAGTTCTTC. This gives the protein CASSLVGLASYNEQFF.

This clone was detected only a few times. V gene TRBV27 combines with J gene TRBJ2-5; D perhaps matches TRBD1 (6 bases). CDR1 MNHEY and CDR2 SMNVEV come from the germline V gene (reference sequence). The CDR3 runs to 15 residues. The V and J ends lost 2 bases and 4 bases respectively, with 14 bases between them. The CDR3 DNA reads TGTGCCAGCAGTTTACTTTCCAGGGGCGGAGAGACCCAGTACTTC. It codes for CASSLLSRGGETQYF.

This clone was seen once. The chain has TRBV9 and TRBJ2-3, with 9 nucleotides matching TRBD2. Looked up from germline, CDR1 is SGDLS and CDR2 is YYNGEE. The V and J ends lost 1 base and 2 bases, in that order; junction bases with no gene match: 8. The CDR3 has 17 residues. CDR3 residues: CASSVSSGAPLTDTQYF. The CDR3 nucleotides read TGTGCCAGCAGCGTATCTAGCGGGGCCCCCCTCACAGATACGCAGTATTTT. The full variable domain, in which reference TRBV9 and TRBJ2-3 provide the parts outside the CDR3, is DSGVTQTPKHLITATGQRVTLRCSPRSGDLSVYWYQQSLDQGLQFLIQYYNGEERAKGNILERFSAQQFPDLHSELNLSSLELGDSALYFCASSVSSGAPLTDTQYFGPGTRLTVL.

The chain carries TRBV4-1 and TRBJ1-4; possible D gene TRBD1, 5 bases. Trimming removed 4 bases from V and 2 bases from J, with 17 bases in between. The CDR3 has 17 amino acids. Germline V gene lookup returns CDR1 MGHRA and CDR2 YSYEKL. The CDR3 loop is CASSLLRGGDTNEKLFF. In DNA form, the CDR3 reads TGCGCCAGCAGCCTTCTACGCGGAGGGGACACTAATGAAAAACTGTTTTTT.

The chain combines TRBV14 with TRBJ1-6; 8 nucleotides align to TRBD1. V trimming: 4 bases; J trimming: 8 bases; junction bases outside the gene matches: 10. CDR3 size: 16 residues. Germline values: CDR1 SGHDN, CDR2 FVKESK. DNA for the CDR3: TGTGCCAGCAGCCTTCCCACAGGGGGTGAAGATTCACCCCTCCACTTT. Protein sequence: CASSLPTGGEDSPLHF.

This chain connects TRBV29-1 to TRBJ1-3; D call uncertain. Germline CDR1 reads SQVTM; CDR2 reads ANQGSEA. V shed 4 bases and J shed 4 bases, with 5 bases lying between them. CDR3 size: 11 residues. The CDR3 DNA follows: TGCAGCGTTGGGCAAGGAAACACCATATATTTT. It specifies CSVGQGNTIYF.

This rearrangement joins TRBV27 to TRBJ2-7, with TRBD2 as a possible D gene (5 bases). In germline, CDR1 is MNHEY, CDR2 SMNVEV (reference sequence). Trimming left V 5 bases short and J 7 bases short, with 18 bases between. The length of the CDR3 is 14 residues. CDR3 in amino acids: CASSPGVAPVEQYF. The CDR3 DNA is TGTGCCAGCAGTCCTGGGGTAGCGCCTGTTGAGCAGTACTTC.

The V and J genes are TRBV7-6 and TRBJ2-7, with 7 positions matching TRBD1. This CDR3 spans 16 amino acids. Germline CDR1 is SGHVS and CDR2 is FNYEAQ. With 1 base clipped from V and 0 bases from J, the junction kept 6 bases outside the gene matches. The CDR3 loop reads CASSLGQGLISYEQYF. CDR3 sequence (DNA): TGTGCCAGCAGCTTAGGACAGGGCCTCATCTCCTACGAGCAGTACTTC. Drawing the rest from reference TRBV7-6 and TRBJ2-7, the complete variable domain is GAGVSQSPRYKVTKRGQDVALRCDPISGHVSLYWYRQALGQGPEFLTYFNYEAQQDKSGLPNDRFSAERPEGSISTLTIQRTEQRDSAMYRCASSLGQGLISYEQYFGPGTRLTVT.